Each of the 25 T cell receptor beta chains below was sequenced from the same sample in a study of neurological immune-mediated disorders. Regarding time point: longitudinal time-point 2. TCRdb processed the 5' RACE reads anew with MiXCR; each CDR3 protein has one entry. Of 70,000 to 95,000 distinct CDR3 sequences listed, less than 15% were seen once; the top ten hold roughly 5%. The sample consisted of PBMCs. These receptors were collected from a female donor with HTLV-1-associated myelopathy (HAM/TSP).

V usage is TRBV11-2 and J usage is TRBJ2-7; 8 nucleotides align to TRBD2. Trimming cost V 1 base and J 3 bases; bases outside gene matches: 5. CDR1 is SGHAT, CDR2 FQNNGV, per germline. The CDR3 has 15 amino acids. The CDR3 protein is CASSLASGGYYEQYF. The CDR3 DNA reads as TGTGCCAGCAGCTTAGCCAGCGGGGGATACTACGAGCAGTACTTC.

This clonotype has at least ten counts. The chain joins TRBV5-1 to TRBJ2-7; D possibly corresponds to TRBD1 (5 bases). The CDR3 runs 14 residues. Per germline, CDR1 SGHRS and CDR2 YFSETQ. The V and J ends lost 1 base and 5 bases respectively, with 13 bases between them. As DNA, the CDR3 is TGCGCCAGCAGCTTGAACGCGGCAGGGAACGAGCAGTACTTC. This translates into CASSLNAAGNEQYF. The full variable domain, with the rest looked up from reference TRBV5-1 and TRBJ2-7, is KAGVTQTPRYLIKTRGQQVTLSCSPISGHRSVSWYQQTPGQGLQFLFEYFSETQRNKGNFPGRFSGRQFSNSRSEMNVSTLELGDSALYLCASSLNAAGNEQYFGPGTRLTVT.

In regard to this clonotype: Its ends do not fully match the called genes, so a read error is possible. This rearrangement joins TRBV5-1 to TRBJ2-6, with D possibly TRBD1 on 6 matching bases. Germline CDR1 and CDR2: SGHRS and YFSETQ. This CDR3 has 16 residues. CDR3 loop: CASSLVAGAGANVQTF. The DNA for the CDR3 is TGCGCCAGCAGCTTGGTGGCAGGGGCAGGGGCCAACGTCCAGACTTTC.

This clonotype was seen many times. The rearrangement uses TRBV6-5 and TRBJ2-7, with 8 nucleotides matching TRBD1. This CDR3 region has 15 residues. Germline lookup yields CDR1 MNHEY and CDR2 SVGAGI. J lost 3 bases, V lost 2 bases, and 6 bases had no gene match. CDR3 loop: CASSYRTGLFYEQYF. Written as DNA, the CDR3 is TGTGCCAGCAGTTACAGGACAGGGCTCTTCTACGAGCAGTACTTC.

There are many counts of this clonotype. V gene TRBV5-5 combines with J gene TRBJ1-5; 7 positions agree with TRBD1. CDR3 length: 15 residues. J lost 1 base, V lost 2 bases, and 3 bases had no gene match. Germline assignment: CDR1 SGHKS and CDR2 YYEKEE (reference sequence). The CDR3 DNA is TGTGCCAGCAGCTTAGGGACAGAGAGCAATCAGCCCCAGCATTTT. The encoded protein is CASSLGTESNQPQHF.

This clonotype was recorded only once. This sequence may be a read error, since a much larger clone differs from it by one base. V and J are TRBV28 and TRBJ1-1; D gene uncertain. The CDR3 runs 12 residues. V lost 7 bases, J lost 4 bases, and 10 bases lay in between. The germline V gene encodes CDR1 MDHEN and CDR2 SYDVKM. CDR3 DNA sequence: TGTGCCAGCAACTTAAGACCCACTGAAGCTTTCTTT. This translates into CASNLRPTEAFF.

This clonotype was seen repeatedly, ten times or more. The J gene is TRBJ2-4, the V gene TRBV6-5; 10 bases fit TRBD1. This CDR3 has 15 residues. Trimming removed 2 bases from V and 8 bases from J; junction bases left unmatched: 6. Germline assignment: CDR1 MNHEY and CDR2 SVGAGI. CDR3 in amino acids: CASSYAGTGVHIQYF. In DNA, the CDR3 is TGTGCCAGCAGTTACGCCGGGACAGGGGTACACATTCAGTACTTC.

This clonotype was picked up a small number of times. The CDR3 region is CASSQVGQFYEQYF. In nucleotides, the CDR3 is TGCGCCAGCAGCCAAGTTGGACAGTTCTACGAGCAGTACTTC. The chain employs TRBV4-1 and TRBJ2-7, with D perhaps matching TRBD1 (6 bases). The ends were cut back, 1 base at V and 3 bases at J, with 10 bases in the middle. The CDR3 spans 14 residues. Per the germline V gene, CDR1 is MGHRA and CDR2 is YSYEKL.

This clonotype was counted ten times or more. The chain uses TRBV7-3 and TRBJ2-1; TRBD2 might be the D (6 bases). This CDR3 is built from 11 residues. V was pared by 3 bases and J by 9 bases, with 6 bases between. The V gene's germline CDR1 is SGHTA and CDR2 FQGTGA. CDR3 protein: CASSFSGEQFF. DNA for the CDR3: TGTGCCAGCAGCTTTAGCGGTGAGCAGTTCTTC.

The CDR3 coding sequence is TGTGCCAGCAGCCAACACCTAGCGGGTAGCTCCTACAATGAGCAGTTCTTC. Encoded protein: CASSQHLAGSSYNEQFF. The chain carries TRBV4-2 and TRBJ2-1; TRBD2 aligns across 8 bases. The junction had 6 bases not matched to a gene; V was cut back by 2 bases and J by 0 bases. The CDR3 consists of 17 residues. Germline CDR1 reads LGHNA; CDR2 reads YNFKEQ.

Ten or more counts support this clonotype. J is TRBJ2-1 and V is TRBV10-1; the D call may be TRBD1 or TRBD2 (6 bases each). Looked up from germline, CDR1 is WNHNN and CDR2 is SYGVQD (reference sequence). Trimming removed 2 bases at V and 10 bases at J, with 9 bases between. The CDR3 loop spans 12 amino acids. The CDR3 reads CASSERGAEQFF. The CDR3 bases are TGCGCCAGCAGTGAGAGGGGGGCCGAGCAGTTCTTC.

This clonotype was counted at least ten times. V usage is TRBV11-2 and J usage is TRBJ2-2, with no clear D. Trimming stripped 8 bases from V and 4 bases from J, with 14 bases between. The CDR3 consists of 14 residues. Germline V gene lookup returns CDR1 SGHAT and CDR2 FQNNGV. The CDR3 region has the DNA TGTGCCAGCCGCGGCGCGGACGGCACCGGGGAGCTGTTTTTT. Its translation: CASRGADGTGELFF.

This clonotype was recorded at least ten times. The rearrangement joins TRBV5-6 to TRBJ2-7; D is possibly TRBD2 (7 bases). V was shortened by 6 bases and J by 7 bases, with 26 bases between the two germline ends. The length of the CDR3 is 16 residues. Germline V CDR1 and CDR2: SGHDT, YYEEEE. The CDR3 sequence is CASIVGRGAVLGEQYF. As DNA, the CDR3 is TGTGCCAGCATAGTCGGTCGGGGGGCCGTCTTGGGGGAGCAGTACTTC.

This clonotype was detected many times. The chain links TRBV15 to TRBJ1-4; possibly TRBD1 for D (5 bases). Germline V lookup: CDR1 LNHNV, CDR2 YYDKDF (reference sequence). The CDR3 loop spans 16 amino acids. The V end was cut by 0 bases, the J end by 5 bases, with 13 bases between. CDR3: CATSRDSTGRNEKLFF. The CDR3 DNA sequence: TGTGCCACCAGCAGAGATAGCACAGGCCGGAATGAAAAACTGTTTTTT.

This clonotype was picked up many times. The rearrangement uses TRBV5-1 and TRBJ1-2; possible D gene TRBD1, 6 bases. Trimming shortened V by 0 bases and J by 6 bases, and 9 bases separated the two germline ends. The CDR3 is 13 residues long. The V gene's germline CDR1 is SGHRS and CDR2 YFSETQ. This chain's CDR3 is CASSLASGDGYTF. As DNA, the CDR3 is TGCGCCAGCAGCTTGGCCTCAGGGGATGGCTACACCTTC.

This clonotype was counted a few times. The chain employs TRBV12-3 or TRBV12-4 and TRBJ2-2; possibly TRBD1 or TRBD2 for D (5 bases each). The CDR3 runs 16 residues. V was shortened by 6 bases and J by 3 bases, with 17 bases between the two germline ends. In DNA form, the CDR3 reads TGTGCCAGCAGATCCGGGACCGGGGTATACACCGGGGAGCTGTTTTTT. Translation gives CASRSGTGVYTGELFF.

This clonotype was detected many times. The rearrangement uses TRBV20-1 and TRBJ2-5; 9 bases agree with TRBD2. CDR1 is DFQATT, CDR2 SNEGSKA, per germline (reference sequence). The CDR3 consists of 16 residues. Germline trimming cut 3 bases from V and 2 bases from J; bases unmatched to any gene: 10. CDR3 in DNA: TGCAGTGCTAGCCCCGGCTTAGCGGGGGAGCAAGAGACCCAGTACTTC. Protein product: CSASPGLAGEQETQYF.

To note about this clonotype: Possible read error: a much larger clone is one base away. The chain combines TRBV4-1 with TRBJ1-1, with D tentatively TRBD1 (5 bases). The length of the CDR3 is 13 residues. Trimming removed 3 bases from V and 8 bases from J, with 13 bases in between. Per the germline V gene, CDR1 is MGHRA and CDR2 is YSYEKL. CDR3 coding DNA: TGCGCCAGCAGCCATCTGGGGCCACAGGAAGCTTTCTTT. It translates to CASSHLGPQEAFF.

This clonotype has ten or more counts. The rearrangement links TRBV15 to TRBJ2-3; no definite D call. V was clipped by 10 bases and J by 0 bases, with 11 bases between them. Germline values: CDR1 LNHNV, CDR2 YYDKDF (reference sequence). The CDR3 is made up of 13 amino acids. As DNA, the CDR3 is TGTGCCATTGGAGAAACAAGCACAGATACGCAGTATTTT. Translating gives CAIGETSTDTQYF.

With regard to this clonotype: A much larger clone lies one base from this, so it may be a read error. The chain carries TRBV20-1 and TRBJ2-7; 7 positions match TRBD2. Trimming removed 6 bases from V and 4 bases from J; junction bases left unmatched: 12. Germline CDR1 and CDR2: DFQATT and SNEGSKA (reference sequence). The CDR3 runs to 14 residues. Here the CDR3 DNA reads TGCAGTGCACCGAGGGGAGGGGTCAAATACGAGCAGTACTTC. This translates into CSAPRGGVKYEQYF.

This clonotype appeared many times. CDR3 sequence (DNA): TGCAGTGCTAGAGATTTAGGACAGAACTACGAGCAGTACTTC. Its protein is CSARDLGQNYEQYF. The chain combines TRBV20-1 with TRBJ2-7, with D perhaps matching TRBD1 (6 bases). Germline V CDR1 and CDR2: DFQATT, SNEGSKA (reference sequence). This CDR3 contains 14 residues. V was cut by 0 bases and J by 3 bases, with 12 bases left in between.

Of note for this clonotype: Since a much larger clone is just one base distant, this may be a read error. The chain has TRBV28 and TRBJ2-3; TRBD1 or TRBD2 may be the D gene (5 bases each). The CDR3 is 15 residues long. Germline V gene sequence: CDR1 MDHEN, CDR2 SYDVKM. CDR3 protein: CATSLKLGTTDTQYF. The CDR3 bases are TGTGCCACCAGTTTAAAGCTGGGGACCACAGATACGCAGTATTTT.

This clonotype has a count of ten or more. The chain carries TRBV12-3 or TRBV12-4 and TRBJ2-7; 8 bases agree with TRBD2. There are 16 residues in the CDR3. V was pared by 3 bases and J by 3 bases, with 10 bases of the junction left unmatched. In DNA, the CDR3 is TGTGCCAGCAGTTTCCAGCGGGGGAGGGGGGACTACGAGCAGTACTTC. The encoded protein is CASSFQRGRGDYEQYF.

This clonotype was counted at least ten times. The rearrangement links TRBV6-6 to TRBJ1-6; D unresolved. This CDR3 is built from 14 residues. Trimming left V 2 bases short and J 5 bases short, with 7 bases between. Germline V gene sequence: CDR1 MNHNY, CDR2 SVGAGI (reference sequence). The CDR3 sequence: CASSYSRDNSPLHF. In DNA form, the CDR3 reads TGTGCCAGCAGTTACAGTAGAGATAATTCACCCCTCCACTTT.

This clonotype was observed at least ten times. The CDR3 sequence: CASSKQGARHGYTF. CDR3 nucleotides: TGTGCCAGCAGTAAACAGGGGGCGCGGCATGGCTACACCTTC. This sequence joins TRBV12-3 or TRBV12-4 and TRBJ1-2; 9 nucleotides agree with TRBD1. The CDR3 covers 14 residues. J gave up 6 bases and V 5 bases, and 7 bases lay outside the gene matches.